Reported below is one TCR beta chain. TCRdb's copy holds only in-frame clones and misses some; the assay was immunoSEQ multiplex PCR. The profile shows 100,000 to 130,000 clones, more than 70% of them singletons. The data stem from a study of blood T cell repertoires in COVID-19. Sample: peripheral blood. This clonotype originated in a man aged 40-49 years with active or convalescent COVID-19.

The CDR3 here is CASSQGTRAVGNTEAFF. The CDR3 coding sequence is TGCGCCAGCAGCCAAGGAACGCGGGCAGTAGGGAACACTGAAGCTTTCTTT. This chain connects TRBV4-1 to TRBJ1-1; no reliable D call. Looked up from germline, CDR1 is MGHRA and CDR2 is YSYEKL. This CDR3 is built from 17 residues. The ends were cut back, 1 base at V and 1 base at J, with 16 bases in the middle.